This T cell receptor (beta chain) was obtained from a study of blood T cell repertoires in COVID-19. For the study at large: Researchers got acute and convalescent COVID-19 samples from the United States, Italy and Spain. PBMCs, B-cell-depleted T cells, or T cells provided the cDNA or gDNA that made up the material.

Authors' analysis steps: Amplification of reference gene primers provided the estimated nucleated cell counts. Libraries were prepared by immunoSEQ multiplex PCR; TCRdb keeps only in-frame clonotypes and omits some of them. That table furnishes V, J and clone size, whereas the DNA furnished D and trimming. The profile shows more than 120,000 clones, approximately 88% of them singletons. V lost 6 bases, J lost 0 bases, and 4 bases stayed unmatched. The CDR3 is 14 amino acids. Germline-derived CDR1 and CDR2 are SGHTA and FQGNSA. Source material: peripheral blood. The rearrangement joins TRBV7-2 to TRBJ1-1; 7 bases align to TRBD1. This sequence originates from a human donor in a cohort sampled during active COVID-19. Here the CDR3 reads CASSKTGMNTEAFF. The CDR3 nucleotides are TGTGCCAGCAGTAAGACAGGGATGAACACTGAAGCTTTCTTT. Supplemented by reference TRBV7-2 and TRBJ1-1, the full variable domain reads GAGVSQSPSNKVTEKGKDVELRCDPISGHTALYWYRQSLGQGLEFLIYFQGNSAPDKSGLPSDRFSAERTGGSVSTLTIQRTQQEDSAVYLCASSKTGMNTEAFFGQGTRLTVV.